The rows below give T cell receptor beta chains drawn from one sample of a study of CXCR3-negative and CXCR3-positive naive CD8 T cells. One entry per CDR3 protein, without DNA, is what TCRdb gives after re-calling the 5' RACE reads. The specimen's table records about 8,000 distinct CDR3 sequences. Material for sequencing was naive CXCR3- CD8+ T cells from blood. These receptor sequences come from a human donor in good health. Some clones in this sample may be carry-over from other donors' samples. The CDR3 runs from the conserved cysteine through the conserved F or W. Clone size, where shown, is once, few, many, or a class for clones that have expanded.

abundance: .
j_gene: TRBJ2-1
v_gene: TRBV4-1
CDR3aa: CASSQDEGRANEQFF

abundance: .
j_gene: TRBJ1-5
v_gene: TRBV7-3
CDR3aa: CASTTRGGGNQPQHF

abundance: .
j_gene: TRBJ1-3
v_gene: TRBV5-1
CDR3aa: CASSLDGSGNTIYF

abundance: medium-sized
j_gene: TRBJ2-1
v_gene: TRBV11-3
CDR3aa: CASSLWASQNEQFF

abundance: .
j_gene: TRBJ2-7
v_gene: TRBV9
CDR3aa: CESSVTGSYEQYF

abundance: .
j_gene: TRBJ2-7
v_gene: TRBV5-1
CDR3aa: CASSGPTYEQYF

abundance: .
j_gene: TRBJ2-7
v_gene: TRBV29-1
CDR3aa: CSAEGGNRDEQYF

abundance: .
j_gene: TRBJ2-7
v_gene: TRBV13
CDR3aa: CASSLGGTGEQYF

abundance: .
j_gene: TRBJ1-1
v_gene: TRBV5-6
CDR3aa: CASSLHPNTEAFF

abundance: .
j_gene: TRBJ1-2
v_gene: TRBV7-2
CDR3aa: CASRPDREALDYGYTF

abundance: .
j_gene: TRBJ1-1
v_gene: TRBV29-1
CDR3aa: CSSQGQMNTEAFF

abundance: .
j_gene: TRBJ1-1
v_gene: TRBV20-1
CDR3aa: CGARREGTEAFF

abundance: medium-sized
j_gene: TRBJ1-6
v_gene: TRBV25-1
CDR3aa: CASSEERVDNSPLHF

abundance: medium-sized
j_gene: TRBJ2-1
v_gene: TRBV20-1
CDR3aa: CSALPPNSPEQFF

abundance: .
j_gene: TRBJ1-2
v_gene: TRBV29-1
CDR3aa: CSAPGTGGGYTF

abundance: .
j_gene: TRBJ2-3
v_gene: TRBV29-1
CDR3aa: CSVEDRWAGTTDTQYF

abundance: .
j_gene: TRBJ2-1
v_gene: TRBV7-9
CDR3aa: CASSSTGSSYNEQFF

abundance: .
j_gene: TRBJ2-3
v_gene: TRBV13
CDR3aa: CASSLDRPNPTDTQYF

abundance: medium-sized
j_gene: TRBJ2-7
v_gene: TRBV28
CDR3aa: CASSLGLAGVHEQYF

abundance: medium-sized
j_gene: TRBJ2-3
v_gene: TRBV24-1
CDR3aa: CATSDEEASGSSTDTQYF

abundance: .
j_gene: TRBJ1-1
v_gene: TRBV6-1
CDR3aa: CASSERRTEAFF

abundance: .
j_gene: TRBJ2-1
v_gene: TRBV20-1
CDR3aa: CSASGGGEQFF

abundance: .
j_gene: TRBJ2-3
v_gene: TRBV13
CDR3aa: CASSNRDSYTDTQYF

abundance: medium-sized
j_gene: TRBJ2-3
v_gene: TRBV29-1
CDR3aa: CSVESRQPSTDTQYF